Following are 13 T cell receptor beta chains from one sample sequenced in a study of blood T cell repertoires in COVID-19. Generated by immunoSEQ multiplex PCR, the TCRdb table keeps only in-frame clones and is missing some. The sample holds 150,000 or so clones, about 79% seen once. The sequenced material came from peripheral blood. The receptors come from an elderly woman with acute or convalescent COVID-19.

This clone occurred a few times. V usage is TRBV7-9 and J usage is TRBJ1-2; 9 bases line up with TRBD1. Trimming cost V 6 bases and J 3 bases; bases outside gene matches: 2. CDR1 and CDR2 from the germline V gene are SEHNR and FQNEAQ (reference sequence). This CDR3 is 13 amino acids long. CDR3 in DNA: TGTGCCAGCAGAGACAGGGGGTACTATGGCTACACCTTC. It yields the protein CASRDRGYYGYTF.

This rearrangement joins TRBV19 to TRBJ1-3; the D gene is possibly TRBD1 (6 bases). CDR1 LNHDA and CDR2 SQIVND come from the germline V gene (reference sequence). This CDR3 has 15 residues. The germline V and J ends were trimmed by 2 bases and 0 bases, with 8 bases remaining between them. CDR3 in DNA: TGTGCCAGTAGTATATTCAGGGGCTCTGGAAACACCATATATTTT. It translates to CASSIFRGSGNTIYF.

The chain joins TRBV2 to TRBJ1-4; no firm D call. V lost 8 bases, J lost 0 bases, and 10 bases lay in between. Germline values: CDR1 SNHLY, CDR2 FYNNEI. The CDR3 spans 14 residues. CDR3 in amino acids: CASGQPATNEKLFF. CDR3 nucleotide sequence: TGTGCCAGCGGGCAACCTGCAACTAATGAAAAACTGTTTTTT.

CDR3 sequence (DNA): TGTGCCAGCAGTCCCGCTACAGGGGGTAGGGGTCAGCCCCAGCATTTT. Its protein product is CASSPATGGRGQPQHF. V and J are TRBV27 and TRBJ1-5; 8 positions match TRBD1. The ends lost 5 bases at V and 6 bases at J; junction bases unmatched: 12. This CDR3 spans 16 amino acids. The germline V gene has CDR1 MNHEY and CDR2 SMNVEV (reference sequence).

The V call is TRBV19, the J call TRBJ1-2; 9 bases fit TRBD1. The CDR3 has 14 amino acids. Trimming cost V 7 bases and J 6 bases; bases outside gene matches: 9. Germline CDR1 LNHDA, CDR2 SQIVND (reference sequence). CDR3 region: CASIHRGRNDGYTF. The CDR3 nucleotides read TGTGCCAGTATCCACAGGGGGCGAAATGATGGCTACACCTTC.

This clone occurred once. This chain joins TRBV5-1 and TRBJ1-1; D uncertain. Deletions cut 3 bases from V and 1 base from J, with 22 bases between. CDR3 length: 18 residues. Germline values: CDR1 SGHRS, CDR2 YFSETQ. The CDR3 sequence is CASSSPGSRIGSNTEAFF. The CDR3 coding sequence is TGCGCCAGCAGCTCCCCCGGGTCCCGTATAGGCTCGAACACTGAAGCTTTCTTT.

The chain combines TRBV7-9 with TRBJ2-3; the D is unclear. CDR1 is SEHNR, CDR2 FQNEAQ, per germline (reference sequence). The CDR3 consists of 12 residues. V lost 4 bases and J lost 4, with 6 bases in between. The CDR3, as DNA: TGTGCCAGCAGCTCTAGGTCAGATACGCAGTATTTT. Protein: CASSSRSDTQYF. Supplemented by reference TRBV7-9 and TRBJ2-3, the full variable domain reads DTGVSQNPRHKITKRGQNVTFRCDPISEHNRLYWYRQTLGQGPEFLTYFQNEAQLEKSRLLSDRFSAERPKGSFSTLEIQRTEQGDSAMYLCASSSRSDTQYFGPGTRLTVL.

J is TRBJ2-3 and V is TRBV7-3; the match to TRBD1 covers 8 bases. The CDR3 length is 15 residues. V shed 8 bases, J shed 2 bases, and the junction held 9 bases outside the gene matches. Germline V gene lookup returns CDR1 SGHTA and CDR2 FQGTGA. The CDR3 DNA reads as TGTGCCAGCGCACGGTACAGGGGGATCACAGATACGCAGTATTTT. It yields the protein CASARYRGITDTQYF.

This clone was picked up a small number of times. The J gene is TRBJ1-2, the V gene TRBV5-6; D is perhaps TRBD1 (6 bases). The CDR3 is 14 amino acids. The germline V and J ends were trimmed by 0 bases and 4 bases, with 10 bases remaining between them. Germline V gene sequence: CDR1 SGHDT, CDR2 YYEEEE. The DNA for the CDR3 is TGTGCCAGCAGCTTGGACAGGGCTGTCTATGGCTACACCTTC. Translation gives CASSLDRAVYGYTF. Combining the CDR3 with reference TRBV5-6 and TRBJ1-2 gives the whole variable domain DAGVTQSPTHLIKTRGQQVTLRCSPKSGHDTVSWYQQALGQGPQFIFQYYEEEERQRGNFPDRFSGHQFPNYSSELNVNALLLGDSALYLCASSLDRAVYGYTFGSGTRLTVV.

The CDR3 region has the DNA TGCGCCAGCAGCCCAGAGACAGGAGCCATTAACTATGGCTACACCTTC. Amino acid sequence: CASSPETGAINYGYTF. The V and J genes are TRBV4-1 and TRBJ1-2, with D perhaps TRBD1 (6 bases). Germline V gives CDR1 MGHRA, CDR2 YSYEKL. CDR3 size: 16 residues. V was trimmed by 4 bases and J by 1 base, leaving 16 bases between them.

The CDR3 sequence: CAISESEYAGRGGASEQFF. The CDR3 DNA reads as TGTGCCATCAGTGAGTCGGAGTACGCCGGACGCGGGGGGGCCAGTGAGCAGTTCTTC. The chain combines TRBV10-3 with TRBJ2-1; 9 positions agree with TRBD2. The length of the CDR3 is 19 residues. Per the germline V gene, CDR1 is ENHRY and CDR2 is SYGVKD. V trimming: 0 bases; J trimming: 9 bases; junction bases outside the gene matches: 18.

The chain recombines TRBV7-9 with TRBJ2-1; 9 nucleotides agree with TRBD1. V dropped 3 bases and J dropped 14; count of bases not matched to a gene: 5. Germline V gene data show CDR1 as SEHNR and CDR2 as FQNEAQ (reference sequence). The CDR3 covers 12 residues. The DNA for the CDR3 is TGTGCCAGCAGCTTCGGACAGGGGAGAGAGTTCTTC. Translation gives CASSFGQGREFF.

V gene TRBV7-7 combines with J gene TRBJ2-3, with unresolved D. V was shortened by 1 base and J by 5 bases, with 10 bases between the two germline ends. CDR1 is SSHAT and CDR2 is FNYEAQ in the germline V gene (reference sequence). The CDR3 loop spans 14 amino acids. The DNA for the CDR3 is TGTGCCAGCAGCTTAGGAGGCTCTAGAGATACGCAGTATTTT. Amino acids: CASSLGGSRDTQYF.